Listed here is a single T cell receptor (beta chain). This sample is part of a study of blood T cell repertoires in COVID-19. Study-level background: Acute and convalescent COVID-19 specimens originated in the United States, Italy and Spain. The cDNA or gDNA used as material had been derived from T cells, B-cell-depleted T cells, or PBMCs.

Per the authors' pipeline: Amplification from reference gene primers served as the basis for estimated nucleated cell counts. Only in-frame clones appear in the TCRdb table, and some are missing; sequencing was by immunoSEQ multiplex PCR. The DNA was the basis for D and trimming; V, J and clone size are from that table. The data hold over 85,000 clones, with 70% to 90% observed a single time. V lost 2 bases and J lost 8, with 10 bases in between. The CDR3 sequence is 13 residues long. Germline CDR1 and CDR2: MNHEY and SVGEGT. Sequencing input: peripheral blood. The sequence was obtained from a human donor in a cohort sampled during active COVID-19. V usage is TRBV6-2 or TRBV6-3 and J usage is TRBJ2-1, with D tentatively TRBD1 (7 bases). The CDR3 loop reads CASSYAGQYEQFF. Written as DNA, the CDR3 is TGTGCCAGCAGTTACGCGGGACAGTATGAGCAGTTCTTC.